The 17 T cell receptor beta chains below were found in one sample sequenced in a study of cytomegalovirus exposure and HLA in healthy donors. The PCR contained 60 Vbeta and 13 Jbeta primers. Sequenced by immunoSEQ multiplex PCR; TCRdb stores in-frame clones only, minus some. The repertoire holds approximately 190,000 clones, with roughly 73% as singletons. Input material: PBMCs. The origin of the receptors is a woman under 40 in good health and CMV-seropositive.

CDR3 nucleotide sequence: TGTGCCAGCAGGATTAGACAGGGCGCTGAAAAACTGTTTTTT. Translation: CASRIRQGAEKLFF. V usage is TRBV2 and J usage is TRBJ1-4; 7 positions match TRBD1. The CDR3 is 14 residues long. Trimming removed 6 bases from V and 7 bases from J; junction bases left unmatched: 8. CDR1 and CDR2 from the germline V gene are SNHLY and FYNNEI.

V and J are TRBV7-2 and TRBJ2-1; TRBD2 aligns across 13 bases. The length of the CDR3 is 21 residues. V shed 0 bases and J 0 bases; nucleotides not matched to a gene: 11. Germline CDR1 SGHTA, CDR2 FQGNSA. The CDR3 spells CASSLALIGTSGKVSYNEQFF. DNA for the CDR3: TGTGCCAGCAGCTTAGCGCTAATAGGGACTAGCGGGAAGGTCTCCTACAATGAGCAGTTCTTC. Together with reference TRBV7-2 and TRBJ2-1, the CDR3 gives the full variable domain: GAGVSQSPSNKVTEKGKDVELRCDPISGHTALYWYRQSLGQGLEFLIYFQGNSAPDKSGLPSDRFSAERTGGSVSTLTIQRTQQEDSAVYLCASSLALIGTSGKVSYNEQFFGPGTRLTVL.

This chain connects TRBV1 to TRBJ2-5; the D segment call TRBD1 is taken from the table without a DNA check. TRBV1 is shown as a pseudogene. This CDR3 spans 19 amino acids. The CDR3: CTSSQDPTGCSGGEETQYF. In DNA, the CDR3 is TGCACCAGCAGCCAAGACCCGACAGGGTGTTCAGGGGGCGAGGAGACCCAGTACTTC.

The J gene is TRBJ2-3, the V gene TRBV7-2, with D tentatively TRBD2 (6 bases). The CDR3 is made up of 15 amino acids. The germline V and J ends were trimmed by 6 bases and 2 bases, with 15 bases remaining between them. The germline V gene has CDR1 SGHTA and CDR2 FQGNSA. The CDR3 loop reads CASREPGLVTDTQYF. The CDR3 coding sequence is TGTGCCAGCAGGGAACCGGGACTTGTCACAGATACGCAGTATTTT. Looking up the rest from reference TRBV7-2 and TRBJ2-3 gives the full variable domain: GAGVSQSPSNKVTEKGKDVELRCDPISGHTALYWYRQSLGQGLEFLIYFQGNSAPDKSGLPSDRFSAERTGGSVSTLTIQRTQQEDSAVYLCASREPGLVTDTQYFGPGTRLTVL.

V is TRBV5-3 and J is TRBJ2-2; D ambiguous. TRBV5-3 carries the ORF label, with uncertain function. CDR3 length equals 13 residues. Trimming pared 1 base from V and 6 bases from J, leaving 7 bases between. The CDR3 DNA sequence: TGTGCCAGAAGCTTGATTCGTGCCGGGGAGCTGTTTTTT. This codes for CARSLIRAGELFF.

J is TRBJ1-4 and V is TRBV30, with D unresolved. Germline V gives CDR1 GTSNPN, CDR2 SVGIG (reference sequence). This CDR3 region has 12 residues. The V end lost 2 bases, the J end lost 5 bases, and 6 bases lay between the germline ends. CDR3 bases: TGTGCCTGGAGTCAGATGAATGAAAAACTGTTTTTT. Translated, it gives CAWSQMNEKLFF.

This chain uses TRBV28 with TRBJ2-7, with a weak D call TRBD2 (6 bases). The CDR3 length is 14 residues. CDR1 and CDR2 (germline): MDHEN, SYDVKM. The V gene lost 6 bases and the J gene lost 1 base, with 13 bases spanning the gap. DNA for the CDR3: TGTGCCAGCAGACTGGCGGAGGGGTCCTACGAGCAGTACTTC. This sequence encodes CASRLAEGSYEQYF.

This clone was found a few times. The CDR3 reads CASSSPPGVGTDTQYF. The CDR3 coding sequence is TGTGCCAGCAGTTCGCCCCCGGGAGTCGGCACAGATACGCAGTATTTT. The rearrangement links TRBV28 to TRBJ2-3; maybe TRBD2 (6 bases). V lost 4 bases and J 1 base, leaving 15 bases between the germline ends. This CDR3 is built from 16 residues. CDR1 is MDHEN and CDR2 is SYDVKM in the germline V gene.

This sequence joins TRBV7-6 and TRBJ2-3; TRBD1 might be the D (6 bases). In germline, CDR1 is SGHVS, CDR2 FNYEAQ. The CDR3 length is 15 residues. Trimming cost V 0 bases and J 0 bases, with 7 bases left between them. CDR3 region: CASSLAGASTDTQYF. In nucleotides, the CDR3 is TGTGCCAGCAGCTTAGCGGGGGCTAGCACAGATACGCAGTATTTT.

The chain carries TRBV5-6 and TRBJ1-5; D perhaps matches TRBD1 (5 bases). The CDR3 sequence is 13 residues long. The germline V and J ends were trimmed by 4 bases and 5 bases, with 10 bases remaining between them. CDR1 and CDR2 (germline): SGHDT, YYEEEE. As DNA, the CDR3 is TGTGCCAGCAGCACGTGGGGGGATCAGCCCCAGCATTTT. Encoded protein: CASSTWGDQPQHF.

The chain uses TRBV2 and TRBJ2-5; tentatively, D is TRBD2 (5 bases). The CDR3 totals 14 residues. V lost 10 bases and J 0 bases, leaving 15 bases between the germline ends. Germline CDR1 is SNHLY and CDR2 is FYNNEI. Here the CDR3 DNA reads TGTGCCAACTTTAAGGAGGTAAACCAAGAGACCCAGTACTTC. It codes for CANFKEVNQETQYF.

This chain joins TRBV6-6 and TRBJ1-3, with no clear D. Germline V gives CDR1 MNHNY, CDR2 SVGAGI (reference sequence). The ends were cut back, 2 bases at V and 0 bases at J, with 5 bases in the middle. This CDR3 contains 14 residues. In nucleotides, the CDR3 is TGTGCCAGCAGTTACGAGCCCTCTGGAAACACCATATATTTT. As protein: CASSYEPSGNTIYF.

V gene TRBV4-3 combines with J gene TRBJ2-3, with D uncertain. The CDR3 length is 13 residues. CDR1 LGHNA and CDR2 YSLEER come from the germline V gene. V was cut by 1 base and J by 6 bases, with 8 bases left in between. CDR3 sequence: CASSQARGDTQYF. CDR3 sequence (DNA): TGCGCCAGCAGCCAAGCCAGAGGTGATACGCAGTATTTT.

For the CDR3, the DNA is TGTGCCAGCAGCCTGACAGGGGGCAAGGGCTACACCTTC. Encoded protein: CASSLTGGKGYTF. The chain recombines TRBV9 with TRBJ1-2; 10 nucleotides agree with TRBD1. This CDR3 has 13 amino acids. V trimming: 4 bases; J trimming: 8 bases; junction bases outside the gene matches: 5. The germline V gene encodes CDR1 SGDLS and CDR2 YYNGEE.

In the case of this clone: In the same sample, other DNA sequences code for this CDR3. The chain employs TRBV10-3 and TRBJ1-1; D remains unclear. Germline V lookup: CDR1 ENHRY, CDR2 SYGVKD. The V gene lost 5 bases and the J gene lost 1 base, with 5 bases spanning the gap. The CDR3 extends over 12 amino acids. This CDR3 is CAISRGNTEAFF. Written as DNA, the CDR3 is TGTGCCATCAGTCGGGGGAACACTGAAGCTTTCTTT.

In its sample, this clone was seen once. This chain links TRBV28 with TRBJ1-4; D is possibly TRBD1 (5 bases). In germline, CDR1 is MDHEN, CDR2 SYDVKM. Trimming shortened V by 6 bases and J by 4 bases, and 15 bases separated the two germline ends. There are 15 residues in the CDR3. As DNA, the CDR3 is TGTGCCAGCAGACGGACACCCACGCTTAATGAAAAACTGTTTTTT. Translation: CASRRTPTLNEKLFF.

The chain uses TRBV28 and TRBJ1-4, with a tentative D call TRBD1 (6 bases). CDR1 is MDHEN, CDR2 SYDVKM, per germline. Deletions cut 2 bases from V and 3 bases from J, with 10 bases between. The CDR3 is made up of 15 amino acids. Here the CDR3 DNA reads TGTGCCAGCAGTTTAGGGGGGGCGGCTAATGAAAAACTGTTTTTT. Amino acid sequence: CASSLGGAANEKLFF.